This passage covers 11 T cell receptor beta chains from one sample sequenced in a study of OX40 agonist ivuxolimab in advanced cancers. The assay was immunoSEQ multiplex PCR, and TCRdb's table has in-frame clones only and misses some. The table includes under 80,000 clones, more than 75% detected once. The material was CD4+ or CD8+ T cells sorted from blood, obtained in a trial of the OX40 agonist ivuxolimab. The receptors were gathered from an adult with an advanced solid tumor such as melanoma, head and neck, liver or kidney cancer.

The CDR3 nucleotides read TGTGCCAGCAGCCAAGAGGGGGGGTGGTCGAGAGAAAAACTGTTTTTT. The encoded protein is CASSQEGGWSREKLFF. The V gene is TRBV7-8, the J gene TRBJ1-4; possibly TRBD1 for D (6 bases). The CDR3 length is 16 residues. Trimming cost V 5 bases and J 8 bases, with 21 bases left between them. CDR1 SGHVS and CDR2 FQNEAQ come from the germline V gene.

In DNA form, the CDR3 reads TGTGCCAGCAGCTTTTTCGAAACGGGAGGGAAGAATGAGCAGTTCTTC. Amino acids: CASSFFETGGKNEQFF. This rearrangement joins TRBV5-4 to TRBJ2-1; 8 nucleotides match TRBD2. CDR1 and CDR2 (germline): SGHNT, YYREEE (reference sequence). CDR3 size: 16 residues. The trim removed 2 bases at V and 7 bases at J, leaving 11 bases unmatched.

This chain links TRBV6-1 with TRBJ2-7, with TRBD2 as a possible D gene (5 bases). Germline V lookup: CDR1 MNHNS, CDR2 SASEGT. The CDR3 contains 15 residues. V lost 10 bases to trimming and J lost 0 bases, with 19 bases between them. CDR3 bases: TGTGCCACCTACACCCCTCCGGGGAGCTCCTACGAGCAGTACTTC. Its translation: CATYTPPGSSYEQYF.

The rearrangement links TRBV12-5 to TRBJ1-5; D is uncertain. The CDR3 has 13 amino acids. In germline, CDR1 is LGHNT, CDR2 FRNRAP. V was pared by 7 bases and J by 1 base, with 8 bases between. This CDR3 reads CASAIESNQPQHF. DNA for the CDR3: TGTGCTAGTGCCATCGAGAGCAATCAGCCCCAGCATTTT.

CDR3 region: CASSRGTSGGFEQFF. The CDR3 region has the DNA TGTGCCAGCAGTAGAGGGACTAGCGGGGGGTTTGAGCAGTTCTTC. The chain recombines TRBV6-5 with TRBJ2-1; 15 positions match TRBD2. The CDR3 loop spans 15 amino acids. The V segment lost 5 bases and the J segment 9 bases; nucleotides outside the gene matches: 5. The germline V gene has CDR1 MNHEY and CDR2 SVGAGI.

This chain connects TRBV7-9 to TRBJ2-5; D perhaps matches TRBD2 (6 bases). V was cut by 5 bases and J by 3 bases, with 13 bases left in between. Germline V lookup: CDR1 SEHNR, CDR2 FQNEAQ (reference sequence). This CDR3 has 14 residues. CDR3 bases: TGTGCCAGCAGCCAGTCCAGGGAGGAAGAGACCCAGTACTTC. Encoded protein: CASSQSREEETQYF.

Notes on this clone: Other nucleotide sequences from this sample produce the same CDR3. The chain employs TRBV20-1 and TRBJ2-7; no reliable D call. The CDR3 is 11 amino acids. Germline V gene lookup returns CDR1 DFQATT and CDR2 SNEGSKA (reference sequence). V gave up 6 bases and J gave up 4 bases, with 10 bases separating them. For the CDR3, the DNA is TGCAGTGCCCTGGACGTTTACGAGCAGTACTTC. It codes for CSALDVYEQYF.

The gene calls are TRBV6-1 and TRBJ1-4; 10 bases match TRBD1. The V and J ends lost 2 bases and 10 bases, in that order; junction bases with no gene match: 10. This CDR3 has 16 residues. Germline CDR1 is MNHNS and CDR2 is SASEGT. The CDR3 nucleotides read TGTGCCAGCAGTGAACCCGCCGGGACAGGGGCGGTAAAACTGTTTTTT. Its protein is CASSEPAGTGAVKLFF.

The rearrangement uses TRBV2 and TRBJ1-5, with 8 bases aligning to TRBD1. The germline gives CDR1 SNHLY, CDR2 FYNNEI. V lost 6 bases to trimming and J lost 4 bases; unmatched junction nucleotides: 2. The CDR3 runs to 13 residues. CDR3 nucleotide sequence: TGTGCCAGCAGGGGACAGGAAAATCAGCCCCAGCATTTT. Translated, it gives CASRGQENQPQHF.

The chain couples TRBV6-5 to TRBJ2-3; D is ambiguous. The CDR3 spans 14 residues. Trimming took off 2 bases at V and 2 bases at J, with 8 bases between the two ends. Germline V gives CDR1 MNHEY, CDR2 SVGAGI. For the CDR3, the DNA is TGTGCCAGCAGTTACCTGGGTACCACAGATACGCAGTATTTT. This codes for CASSYLGTTDTQYF.

Only one count was recorded for this clone. The chain recombines TRBV2 with TRBJ2-2; 8 nucleotides agree with TRBD1. This CDR3 has 15 residues. The V gene end was trimmed by 7 bases and the J gene end by 7 bases; junction bases not matched to a gene: 11. Germline V gene sequence: CDR1 SNHLY, CDR2 FYNNEI. The CDR3 DNA sequence: TGTGCCAGCACCGTGGACAGGGCGTTTGACGGGGAGCTGTTTTTT. This encodes CASTVDRAFDGELFF.